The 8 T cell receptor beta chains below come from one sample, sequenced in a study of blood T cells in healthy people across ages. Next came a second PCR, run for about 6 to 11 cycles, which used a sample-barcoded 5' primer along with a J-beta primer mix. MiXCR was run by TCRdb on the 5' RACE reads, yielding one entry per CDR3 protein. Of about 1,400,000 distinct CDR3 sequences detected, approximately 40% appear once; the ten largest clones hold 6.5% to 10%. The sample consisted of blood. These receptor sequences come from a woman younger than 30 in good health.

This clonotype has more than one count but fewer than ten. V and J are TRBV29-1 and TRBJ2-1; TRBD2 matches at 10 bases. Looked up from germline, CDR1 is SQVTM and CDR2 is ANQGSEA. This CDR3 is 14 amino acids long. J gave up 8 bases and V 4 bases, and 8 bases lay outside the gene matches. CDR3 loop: CSVVPSGGGDEQFF. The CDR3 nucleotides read TGCAGCGTTGTTCCTAGCGGGGGTGGGGATGAGCAGTTCTTC.

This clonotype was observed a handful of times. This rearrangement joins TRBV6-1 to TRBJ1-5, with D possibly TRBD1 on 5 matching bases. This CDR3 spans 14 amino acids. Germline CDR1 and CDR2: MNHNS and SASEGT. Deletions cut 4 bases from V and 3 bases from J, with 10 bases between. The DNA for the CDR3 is TGTGCCAGCAGTGGGGGACTTTCCAATCAGCCCCAGCATTTT. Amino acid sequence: CASSGGLSNQPQHF.

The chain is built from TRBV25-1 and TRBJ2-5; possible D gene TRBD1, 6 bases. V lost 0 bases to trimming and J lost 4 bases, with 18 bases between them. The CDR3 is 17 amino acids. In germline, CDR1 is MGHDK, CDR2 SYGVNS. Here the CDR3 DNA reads TGTGCCAGCAGTGAATATGGCGGAACCTTACAGGGAGAGACCCAGTACTTC. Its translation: CASSEYGGTLQGETQYF.

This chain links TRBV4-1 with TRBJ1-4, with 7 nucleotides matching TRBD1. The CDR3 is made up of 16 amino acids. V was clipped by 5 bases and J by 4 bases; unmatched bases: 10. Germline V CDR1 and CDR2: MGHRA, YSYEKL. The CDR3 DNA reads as TGCGCCAGCAGCAGCCCCGGGACAGACAATAATGAAAAACTGTTTTTT. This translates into CASSSPGTDNNEKLFF.

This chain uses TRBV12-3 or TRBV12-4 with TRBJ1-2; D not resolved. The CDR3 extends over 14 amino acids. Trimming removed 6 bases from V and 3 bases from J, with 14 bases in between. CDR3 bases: TGTGCCAGCAGACTCTTATCTGGCGACTATGGCTACACCTTC. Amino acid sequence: CASRLLSGDYGYTF.

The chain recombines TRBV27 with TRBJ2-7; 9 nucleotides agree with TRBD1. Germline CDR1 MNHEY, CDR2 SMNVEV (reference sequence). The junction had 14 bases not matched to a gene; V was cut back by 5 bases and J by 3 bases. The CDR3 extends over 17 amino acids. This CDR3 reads CASSPGQGQGTNYEQYF. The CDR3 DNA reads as TGTGCCAGCAGTCCGGGACAGGGTCAGGGGACAAACTACGAGCAGTACTTC.

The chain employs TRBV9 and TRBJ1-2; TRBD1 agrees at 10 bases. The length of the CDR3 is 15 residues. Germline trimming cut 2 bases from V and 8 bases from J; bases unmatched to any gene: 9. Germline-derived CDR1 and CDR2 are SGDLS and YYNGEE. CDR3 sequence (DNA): TGTGCCAGCAGCGTCCAAGGACAGGGGGGAGACGGCTACACCTTC. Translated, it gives CASSVQGQGGDGYTF.

The chain's CDR3 is CSAAAGRQNYGYTF. The CDR3 DNA reads as TGCAGTGCGGCCGCAGGGAGGCAAAACTATGGCTACACCTTC. The gene calls are TRBV20-1 and TRBJ1-2; D is perhaps TRBD1 (5 bases). The length of the CDR3 is 14 residues. V lost 6 bases, J lost 2 bases, and 16 bases lay in between. Germline V gives CDR1 DFQATT, CDR2 SNEGSKA (reference sequence).